This TCR beta chain is from a study of OX40 agonist ivuxolimab in advanced cancers. Method: immunoSEQ multiplex PCR; TCRdb's copy keeps in-frame clones and lacks some. Here the sample spans more than 60,000 clones, approximately 90% being singletons. V dropped 2 bases and J dropped 4 bases, with 14 bases sitting between them. The germline V gene encodes CDR1 GTSNPN and CDR2 SVGIG (reference sequence). This CDR3 spans 14 amino acids. This clone appeared a few times. Its antigen is still unknown. Sampled blood was obtained at baseline, cycle 4 day 1, and cycle 7 day 1. Notes on the study in general: Expanded clones were, on average, more numerous in CD8+ T cells than in CD4+.

The chain uses TRBV30 and TRBJ1-1; no reliable D call. Sequenced here: CD4+ or CD8+ T cells sorted from blood, sampled in a trial of the OX40 agonist ivuxolimab. The receptor comes from an adult with an advanced solid tumor such as melanoma, head and neck, liver or kidney cancer. The CDR3 DNA follows: TGTGCCTGGAGTCCGGTTGGTGTCGGCACTGAAGCTTTCTTT. Amino acid sequence: CAWSPVGVGTEAFF.